The text below deals with one T cell receptor (beta chain). Its antigen is undetermined. At one end the junction does not follow the germline gene, possibly because of a read error. The treatment here: 19 received Ad26.COV2.S at low or high dose, single or two shots; a few received placebo; per-sample allocation not given. The samples were gathered on day 63 after the first injection of vaccine or placebo. Cohort 1b enrolled adults aged 18-55 years in Boston. The data are from a study of Ad26.COV2.S vaccination and SARS-CoV-2 variants. Study context: Ad26.COV2.S arm of COV1001 included the donor.

General observations from the study: Non-spike TCR breadth was similar in vaccine and placebo recipients. Compared with placebo recipients, vaccine recipients had higher spike-specific TCR breadth.

Germline V gene lookup returns CDR1 MNHEY and CDR2 SVGAGI. The CDR3 loop spans 13 amino acids. Using immunoSEQ multiplex PCR, the repertoire was profiled, and TCRdb retains in-frame clones only, with some absent. The data show about half a million clones, nearly 90% seen once. The chain joins TRBV6-5 to TRBJ2-7, with TRBD1 matching 8 bases. The clonotype comes from a person between 18 and 65 years old who received the Ad26.COV2.S COVID-19 vaccine or a placebo. This material consisted of peripheral blood, taken in a trial of Ad26.COV2.S vaccine versus placebo. The CDR3 nucleotides read TGTGCCAGCAGCCGGGACAGGCGGGGTATTTTTGACTTC. This encodes CASSRDRRGIFDF.